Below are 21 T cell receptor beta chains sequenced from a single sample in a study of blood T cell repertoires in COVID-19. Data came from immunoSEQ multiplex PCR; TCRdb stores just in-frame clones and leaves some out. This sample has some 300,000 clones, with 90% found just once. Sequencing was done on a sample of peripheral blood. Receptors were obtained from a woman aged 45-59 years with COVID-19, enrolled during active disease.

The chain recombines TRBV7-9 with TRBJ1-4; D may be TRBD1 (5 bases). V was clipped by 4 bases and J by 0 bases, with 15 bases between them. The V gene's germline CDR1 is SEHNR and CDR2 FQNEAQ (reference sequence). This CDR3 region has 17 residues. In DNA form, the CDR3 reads TGTGCCAGCAGCTCGCTCGGTCGGGGGGCAACTAATGAAAAACTGTTTTTT. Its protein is CASSSLGRGATNEKLFF.

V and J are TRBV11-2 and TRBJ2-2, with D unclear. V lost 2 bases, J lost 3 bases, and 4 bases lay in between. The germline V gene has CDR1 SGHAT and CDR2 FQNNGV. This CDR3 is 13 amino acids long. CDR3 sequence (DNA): TGTGCCAGCAGCTTACATTACACCGGGGAGCTGTTTTTT. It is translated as CASSLHYTGELFF.

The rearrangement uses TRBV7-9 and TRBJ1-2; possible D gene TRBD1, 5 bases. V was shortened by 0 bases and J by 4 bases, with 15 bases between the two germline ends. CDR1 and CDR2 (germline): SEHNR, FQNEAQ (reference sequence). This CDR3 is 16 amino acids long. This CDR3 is CASSLATGVGRYGYTF. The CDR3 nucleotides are TGTGCCAGCAGCTTAGCGACGGGGGTAGGTCGCTATGGCTACACCTTC.

The CDR3 protein is CAISLGPGNNEQFF. CDR3 coding DNA: TGTGCCATCAGTTTAGGGCCCGGGAACAATGAGCAGTTCTTC. The genes are TRBV10-3 and TRBJ2-1; a weak D match, TRBD2 (5 bases). The V end was cut by 5 bases, the J end by 5 bases, with 13 bases between. The germline gives CDR1 ENHRY, CDR2 SYGVKD. The CDR3 length is 14 residues.

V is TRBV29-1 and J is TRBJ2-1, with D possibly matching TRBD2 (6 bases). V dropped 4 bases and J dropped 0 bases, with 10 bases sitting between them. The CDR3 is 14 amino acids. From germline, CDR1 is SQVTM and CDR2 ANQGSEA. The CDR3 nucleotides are TGCAGCGTTGTTCGGGGGAGCTCCTACAATGAGCAGTTCTTC. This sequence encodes CSVVRGSSYNEQFF.

The CDR3 DNA is TGTGCCAGCAGTGACGGGACAGCCACCGGTGGCTACACCTTC. Protein product: CASSDGTATGGYTF. The chain couples TRBV6-4 to TRBJ1-2; 7 nucleotides match TRBD1. The CDR3 loop spans 14 amino acids. The V and J ends lost 2 bases and 7 bases, in that order; junction bases with no gene match: 7. CDR1 is MRHNA and CDR2 is SNTAGT in the germline V gene.

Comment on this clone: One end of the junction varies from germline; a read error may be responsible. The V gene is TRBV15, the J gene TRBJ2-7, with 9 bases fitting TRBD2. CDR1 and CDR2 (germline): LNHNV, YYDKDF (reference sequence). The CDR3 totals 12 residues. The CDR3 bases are TGTGCCACCAGCAGAGAGGGCGGGAGGGCCCTCTTC. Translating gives CATSREGGRALF.

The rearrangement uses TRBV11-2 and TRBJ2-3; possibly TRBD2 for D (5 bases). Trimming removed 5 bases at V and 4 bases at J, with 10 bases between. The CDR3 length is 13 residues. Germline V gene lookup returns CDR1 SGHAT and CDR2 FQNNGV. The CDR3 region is CASSLLVSDTQYF. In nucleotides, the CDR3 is TGTGCCAGCAGCCTACTAGTCTCAGATACGCAGTATTTT.

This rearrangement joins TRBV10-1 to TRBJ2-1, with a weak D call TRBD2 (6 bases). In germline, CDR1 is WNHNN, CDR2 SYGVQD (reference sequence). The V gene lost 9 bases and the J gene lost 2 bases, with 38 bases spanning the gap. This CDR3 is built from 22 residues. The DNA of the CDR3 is TGCGCCAGGTTACCCTGCGCGGTCATAGCCTCCTCGGCCGGGGGTCCCTACAATGAGCAGTTCTTC. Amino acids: CARLPCAVIASSAGGPYNEQFF.

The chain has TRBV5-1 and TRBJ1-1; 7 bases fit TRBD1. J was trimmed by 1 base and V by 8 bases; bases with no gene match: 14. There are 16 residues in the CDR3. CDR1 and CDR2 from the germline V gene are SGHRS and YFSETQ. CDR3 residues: CASTTGERRRNTEAFF. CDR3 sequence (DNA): TGCGCCAGTACCACAGGGGAGAGGAGGCGGAACACTGAAGCTTTCTTT.

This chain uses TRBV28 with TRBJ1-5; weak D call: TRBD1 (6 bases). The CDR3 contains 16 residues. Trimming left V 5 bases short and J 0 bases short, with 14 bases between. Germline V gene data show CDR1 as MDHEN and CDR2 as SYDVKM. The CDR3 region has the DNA TGTGCCAGCAGTGTAACAGGGAAGGGTAGCAATCAGCCCCAGCATTTT. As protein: CASSVTGKGSNQPQHF.

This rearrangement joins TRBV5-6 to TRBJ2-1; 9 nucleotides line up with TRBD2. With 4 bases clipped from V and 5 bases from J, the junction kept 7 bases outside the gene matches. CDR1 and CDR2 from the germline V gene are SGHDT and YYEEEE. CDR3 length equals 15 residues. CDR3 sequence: CASSPTSGYHNEQFF. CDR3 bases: TGTGCCAGCAGCCCGACTAGCGGATACCACAATGAGCAGTTCTTC.

Here the CDR3 DNA reads TGCGCCAGCAGCCAAGATCAAGCGGGAGCCTCAGGTGGGGAGCAGTACTTC. It is translated as CASSQDQAGASGGEQYF. The chain employs TRBV4-3 and TRBJ2-7; 8 bases agree with TRBD2. With 0 bases clipped from V and 7 bases from J, the junction kept 14 bases outside the gene matches. This CDR3 is built from 17 residues. Germline V lookup: CDR1 LGHNA, CDR2 YSLEER.

CDR3 coding DNA: TGTGCCAGCAGCTTCCTCGCGGCAGTTGAAGGCTACACCTTC. This encodes CASSFLAAVEGYTF. The V gene is TRBV7-9, the J gene TRBJ1-2; D not resolved. Germline values: CDR1 SEHNR, CDR2 FQNEAQ (reference sequence). This CDR3 is built from 14 residues. Trimming stripped 3 bases from V and 8 bases from J, with 16 bases between.

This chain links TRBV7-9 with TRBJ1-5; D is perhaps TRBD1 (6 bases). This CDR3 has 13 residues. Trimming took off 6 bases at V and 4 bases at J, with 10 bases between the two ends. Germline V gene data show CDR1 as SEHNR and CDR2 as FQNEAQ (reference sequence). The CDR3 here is CASSYQGNQPQHF. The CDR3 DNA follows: TGTGCCAGCAGTTACCAGGGGAATCAGCCCCAGCATTTT. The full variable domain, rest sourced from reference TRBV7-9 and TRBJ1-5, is DTGVSQNPRHKITKRGQNVTFRCDPISEHNRLYWYRQTLGQGPEFLTYFQNEAQLEKSRLLSDRFSAERPKGSFSTLEIQRTEQGDSAMYLCASSYQGNQPQHFGDGTRLSIL.

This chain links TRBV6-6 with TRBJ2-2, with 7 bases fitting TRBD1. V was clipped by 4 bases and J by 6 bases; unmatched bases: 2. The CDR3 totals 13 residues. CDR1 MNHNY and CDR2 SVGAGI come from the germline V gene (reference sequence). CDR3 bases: TGTGCCAGCAGTTTCGACAGGGCCGGGGAGCTGTTTTTT. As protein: CASSFDRAGELFF.

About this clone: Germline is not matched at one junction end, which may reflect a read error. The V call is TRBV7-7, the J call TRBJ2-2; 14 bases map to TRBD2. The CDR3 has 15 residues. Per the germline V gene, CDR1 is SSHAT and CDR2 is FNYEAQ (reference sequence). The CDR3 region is CASSPGLAGAGELFF. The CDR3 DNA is TGTGCTAGCAGCCCGGGACTAGCGGGAGCCGGGGAGCTGTTTTTT.

The CDR3 DNA reads as TGTGCCAGTAGTGCCTCTGTTGGGGGCGTCTACGAGCAGTACTTC. As protein: CASSASVGGVYEQYF. The V call is TRBV19, the J call TRBJ2-7; D is perhaps TRBD1 (6 bases). The CDR3 spans 15 residues. The germline V gene encodes CDR1 LNHDA and CDR2 SQIVND (reference sequence). The V end lost 5 bases, the J end lost 3 bases, and 17 bases lay between the germline ends. The full variable domain, rest sourced from reference TRBV19 and TRBJ2-7, is DGGITQSPKYLFRKEGQNVTLSCEQNLNHDAMYWYRQDPGQGLRLIYYSQIVNDFQKGDIAEGYSVSREKKESFPLTVTSAQKNPTAFYLCASSASVGGVYEQYFGPGTRLTVT.

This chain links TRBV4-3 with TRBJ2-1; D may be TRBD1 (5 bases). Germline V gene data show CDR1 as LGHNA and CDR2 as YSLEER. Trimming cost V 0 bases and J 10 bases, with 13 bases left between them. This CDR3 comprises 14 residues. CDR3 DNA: TGCGCCAGCAGCCAAGATGCCCGGTCAGGGGAGCAGTTCTTC. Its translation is CASSQDARSGEQFF.

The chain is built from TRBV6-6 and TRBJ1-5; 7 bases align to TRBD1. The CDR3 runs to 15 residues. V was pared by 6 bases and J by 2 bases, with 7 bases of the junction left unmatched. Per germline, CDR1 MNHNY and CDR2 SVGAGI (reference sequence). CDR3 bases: TGTGCCAGCAGAACTACAGGGGACGGCAATCAGCCCCAGCATTTT. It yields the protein CASRTTGDGNQPQHF.

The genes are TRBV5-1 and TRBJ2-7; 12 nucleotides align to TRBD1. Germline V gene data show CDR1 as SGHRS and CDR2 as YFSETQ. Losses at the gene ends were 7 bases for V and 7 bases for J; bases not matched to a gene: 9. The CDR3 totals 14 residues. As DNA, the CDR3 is TGCGCCAGCCGTCCGGGACAGGGGGCGTTTGAGCAGTACTTC. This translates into CASRPGQGAFEQYF.